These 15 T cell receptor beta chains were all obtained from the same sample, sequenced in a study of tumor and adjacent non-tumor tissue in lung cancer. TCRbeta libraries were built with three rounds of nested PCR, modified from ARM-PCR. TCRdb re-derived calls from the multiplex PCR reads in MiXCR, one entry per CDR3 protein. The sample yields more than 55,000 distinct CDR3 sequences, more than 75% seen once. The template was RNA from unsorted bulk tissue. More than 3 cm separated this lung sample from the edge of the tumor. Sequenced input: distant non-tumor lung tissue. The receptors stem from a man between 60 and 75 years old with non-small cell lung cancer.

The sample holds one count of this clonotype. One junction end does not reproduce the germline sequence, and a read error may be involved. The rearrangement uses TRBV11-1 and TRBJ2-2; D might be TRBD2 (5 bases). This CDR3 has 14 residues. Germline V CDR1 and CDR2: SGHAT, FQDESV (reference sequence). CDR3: CVSSYTSGIGELLF. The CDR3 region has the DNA TGTGTCAGCAGTTATACTAGTGGCATCGGGGAGCTGCTTTTT.

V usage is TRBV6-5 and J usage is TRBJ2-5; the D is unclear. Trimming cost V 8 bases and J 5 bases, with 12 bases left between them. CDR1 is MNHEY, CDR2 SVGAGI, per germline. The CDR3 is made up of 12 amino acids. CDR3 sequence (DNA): TGTGCCAGCGCCTCGTGCGGCGAGACCCAGTACTTC. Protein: CASASCGETQYF.

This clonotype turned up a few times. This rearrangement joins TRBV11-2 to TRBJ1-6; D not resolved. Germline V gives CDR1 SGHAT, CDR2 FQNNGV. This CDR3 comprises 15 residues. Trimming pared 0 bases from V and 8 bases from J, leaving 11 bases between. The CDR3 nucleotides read TGTGCCAGCAGCTTAGATCCCGGACCCTATTCACCCCTCCACTTT. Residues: CASSLDPGPYSPLHF.

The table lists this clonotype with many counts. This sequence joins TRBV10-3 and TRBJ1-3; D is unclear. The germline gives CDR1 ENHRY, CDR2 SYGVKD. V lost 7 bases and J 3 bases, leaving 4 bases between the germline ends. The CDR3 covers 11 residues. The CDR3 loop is CAIIDGNTIYF. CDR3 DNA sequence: TGTGCCATCATTGATGGAAACACCATATATTTT.

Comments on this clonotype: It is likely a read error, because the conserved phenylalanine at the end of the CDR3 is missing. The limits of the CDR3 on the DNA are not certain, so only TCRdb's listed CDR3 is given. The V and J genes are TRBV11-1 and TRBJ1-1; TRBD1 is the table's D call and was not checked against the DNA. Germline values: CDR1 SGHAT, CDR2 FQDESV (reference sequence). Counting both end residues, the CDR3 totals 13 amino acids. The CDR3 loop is CASSLASGAEALI.

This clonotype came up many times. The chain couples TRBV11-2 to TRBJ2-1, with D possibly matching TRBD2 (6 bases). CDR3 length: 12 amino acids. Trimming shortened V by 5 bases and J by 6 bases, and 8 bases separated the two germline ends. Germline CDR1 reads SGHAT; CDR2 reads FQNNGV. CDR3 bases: TGTGCCAGCAGCGGGACTGGCAATGAGCAGTTCTTC. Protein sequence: CASSGTGNEQFF.

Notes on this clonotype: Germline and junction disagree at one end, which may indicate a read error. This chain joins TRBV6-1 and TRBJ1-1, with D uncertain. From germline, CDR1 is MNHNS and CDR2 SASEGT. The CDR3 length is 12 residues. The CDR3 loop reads CVSYQGRTEVFF. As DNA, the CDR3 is TGTGTCAGCTACCAAGGGAGGACTGAAGTTTTCTTT.

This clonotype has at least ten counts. Here the CDR3 DNA reads TGCGCCAGCAGCCAAGGGACTAGCGGACTCAATGAGCAGTTCTTC. It is translated as CASSQGTSGLNEQFF. This chain joins TRBV4-1 and TRBJ2-1; TRBD2 matches at 10 bases. V was pared by 1 base and J by 6 bases, with 3 bases of the junction left unmatched. The CDR3 totals 15 residues. CDR1 and CDR2 from the germline V gene are MGHRA and YSYEKL.

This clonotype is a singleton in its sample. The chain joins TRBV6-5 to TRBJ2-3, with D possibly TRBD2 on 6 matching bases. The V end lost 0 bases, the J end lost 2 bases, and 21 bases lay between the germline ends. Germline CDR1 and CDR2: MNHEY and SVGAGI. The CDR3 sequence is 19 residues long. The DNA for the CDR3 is TGTGCCAGCAGTTACTCAACCCGGGACTCCCCCCGAACCACAGATACGCAGTATTTT. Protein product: CASSYSTRDSPRTTDTQYF.

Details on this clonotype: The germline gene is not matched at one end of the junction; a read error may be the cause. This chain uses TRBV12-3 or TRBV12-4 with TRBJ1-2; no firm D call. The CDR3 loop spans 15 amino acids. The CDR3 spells CAYDTRAFTNHGYTF. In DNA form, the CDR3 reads TGTGCCTACGATACGAGGGCCTTTACTAACCATGGCTACACCTTC.

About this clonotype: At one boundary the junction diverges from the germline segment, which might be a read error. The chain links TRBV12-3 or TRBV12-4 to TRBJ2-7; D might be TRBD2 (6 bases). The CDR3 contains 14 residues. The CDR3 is CAGSSYAGSYEHYF. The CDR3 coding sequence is TGTGCCGGCAGTTCTTATGCGGGGTCCTACGAGCACTACTTC.

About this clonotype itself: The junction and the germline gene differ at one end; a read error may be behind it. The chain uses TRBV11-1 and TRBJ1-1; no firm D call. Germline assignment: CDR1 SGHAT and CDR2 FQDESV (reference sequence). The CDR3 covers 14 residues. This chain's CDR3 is CASSLGIGLVGAHF. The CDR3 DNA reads TGTGCCAGCAGCTTGGGAATAGGCTTGGTTGGAGCTCACTTT.

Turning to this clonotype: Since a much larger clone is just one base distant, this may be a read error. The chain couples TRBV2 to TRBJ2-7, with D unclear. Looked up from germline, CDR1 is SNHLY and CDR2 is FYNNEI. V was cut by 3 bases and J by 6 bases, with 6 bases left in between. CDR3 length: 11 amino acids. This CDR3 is CASSDETEQYF. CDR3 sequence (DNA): TGTGCCAGCAGTGACGAGACCGAGCAGTACTTC. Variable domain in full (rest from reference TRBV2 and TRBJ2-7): EPEVTQTPSHQVTQMGQEVILRCVPISNHLYFYWYRQILGQKVEFLVSFYNNEISEKSEIFDDQFSVERPDGSNFTLKIRSTKLEDSAMYFCASSDETEQYFGPGTRLTVT.

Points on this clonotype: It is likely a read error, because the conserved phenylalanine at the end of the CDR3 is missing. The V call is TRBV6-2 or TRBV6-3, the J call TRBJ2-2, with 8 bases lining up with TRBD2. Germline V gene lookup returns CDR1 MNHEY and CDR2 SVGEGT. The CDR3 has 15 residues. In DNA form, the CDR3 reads TGTGCTAGCATTTCAAGCGGGAGAAACACCGGGGAGCTGTTTTAT. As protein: CASISSGRNTGELFY.

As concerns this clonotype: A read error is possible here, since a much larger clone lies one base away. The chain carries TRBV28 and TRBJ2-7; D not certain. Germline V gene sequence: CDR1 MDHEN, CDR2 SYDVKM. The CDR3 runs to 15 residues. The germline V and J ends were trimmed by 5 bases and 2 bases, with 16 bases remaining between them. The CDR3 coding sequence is TGTGCCAGCAGTGTTCCCGGGCTACTCCCCTACGAGCAGTACTTC. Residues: CASSVPGLLPYEQYF.